The rows below give T cell receptor beta chains drawn from one sample of a study of blood T cell repertoires in COVID-19. The table came from immunoSEQ multiplex PCR; TCRdb's copy has only in-frame clones and leaves some out. The repertoire includes some 11,000 clones, roughly 82% of them detected once, and more than 3% sits in the top ten. The sample taken for sequencing was peripheral blood. The source of these receptors is an older woman with acute or convalescent COVID-19. Both conserved end residues are part of each CDR3. The D gene is left open where the match is weak. Clone size is not always given. Where it is, it says once, few, many or a class for expanded clones.

TRBV13	-	-	TRBJ2-5	CASSSQGLETQYF	TGTGCCAGCAGCTCCCAGGGATTGGAGACCCAGTACTTC
TRBV11-2	TRBD1	-	TRBJ2-7	CASSLMGTGSYEQYF	TGTGCCAGCAGCTTAATGGGGACAGGCTCCTACGAGCAGTACTTC
TRBV18	-	-	TRBJ2-7	CASSPGTGSSYEQYF	TGTGCCAGCTCACCAGGAACAGGATCCTCCTACGAGCAGTACTTC
TRBV7-9	TRBD1	once	TRBJ1-5	CASSLGGQRNQPQHF	TGTGCCAGCAGCTTAGGGGGACAGCGGAATCAGCCCCAGCATTTT
TRBV7-2	TRBD1	few	TRBJ1-5	CASSSLLDREDQPQHF	TGTGCCAGCAGCTCTTTATTGGACAGGGAAGATCAGCCCCAGCATTTT
TRBV30	-	-	TRBJ1-2	CAWGHRASRSGYTF	TGTGCCTGGGGACACAGGGCTTCGCGGAGTGGCTACACCTTC
TRBV28	-	-	TRBJ2-7	CASSSGASYEQYF	TGTGCCAGCAGTTCAGGGGCCTCCTACGAGCAGTACTTC
TRBV7-2	-	once	TRBJ2-3	CASSLAGPDTQYF	TGTGCCAGCAGTTTAGCTGGGCCAGATACGCAGTATTTT
TRBV27	TRBD1	-	TRBJ2-1	CASSSRGRVSYNEQFF	TGTGCCAGCAGTTCCAGGGGGCGAGTCTCCTACAATGAGCAGTTCTTC
TRBV7-8	TRBD2	-	TRBJ2-1	CASSLGLASDEQFF	TGTGCCAGCAGCTTGGGACTAGCGAGCGATGAGCAGTTCTTC
TRBV29-1	TRBD1	once	TRBJ1-5	CSVTTGVNQPQHF	TGCAGCGTAACGACAGGGGTCAATCAGCCCCAGCATTTT
TRBV7-6	TRBD1	-	TRBJ2-7	CASSSGTGEVPTRQYF	TGTGCCAGCAGCTCCGGGACAGGGGAAGTACCTACGAGGCAGTACTTC
TRBV4-2	-	-	TRBJ1-2	CASSQQGTIHSNYGYTF	TGTGCCAGCAGCCAACAGGGGACCATTCATTCTAACTATGGCTACACCTTC
TRBV7-9	-	-	TRBJ2-7	CASSSRIYEQYF	TGTGCCAGCAGCTCCAGAATCTACGAGCAGTACTTC
TRBV15	TRBD1	-	TRBJ2-1	CATSRTGEGNEQFF	TGTGCCACCAGCCGGACAGGGGAAGGCAATGAGCAGTTCTTC
TRBV19	-	-	TRBJ2-7	CASSPRDSEGDEQYF	TGTGCCAGTAGTCCACGGGACTCGGAAGGCGACGAGCAGTACTTC
TRBV10-3	TRBD2	-	TRBJ2-3	CAISVERGATDTQYF	TGTGCCATCAGTGTTGAGCGGGGGGCCACAGATACGCAGTATTTT
TRBV7-9	-	-	TRBJ2-7	CASSPGLPTYEQYF	TGTGCCAGCAGCCCGGGACTCCCAACCTACGAGCAGTACTTC
TRBV7-3	-	-	TRBJ2-3	CASSLGPPSGSDTQYF	TGTGCCAGCAGCTTAGGGCCCCCTTCGGGGTCAGATACGCAGTATTTT
TRBV19	-	-	TRBJ1-1	CASSIGLPGEAFF	TGTGCCAGTAGTATAGGCTTGCCGGGTGAAGCTTTCTTT
TRBV13	TRBD1	-	TRBJ1-2	CASSFGQGRVYGYTF	TGTGCCAGCAGCTTCGGACAGGGGCGAGTCTATGGCTACACCTTC
TRBV6-5	-	-	TRBJ2-5	CASSLQGQETQYF	TGTGCCAGCAGTTTGCAGGGGCAGGAGACCCAGTACTTC
TRBV9	TRBD1	-	TRBJ2-1	CASGTGVKLGYNEQFF	TGTGCCAGCGGGACAGGGGTAAAATTGGGGTACAATGAGCAGTTCTTC
TRBV5-1	-	-	TRBJ2-4	CASSFGGLKNIQYF	TGCGCCAGCAGCTTCGGTGGGCTTAAAAACATTCAGTACTTC
TRBV5-4	-	-	TRBJ1-1	CASSLNPGVTEAFF	TGTGCCAGCAGCTTGAATCCGGGAGTCACTGAAGCTTTCTTT
TRBV2	TRBD1	-	TRBJ2-7	CASRAGTGTYEQYF	TGTGCCAGCAGGGCCGGGACAGGAACCTACGAGCAGTACTTC
TRBV18	-	-	TRBJ2-3	CASSPQIRSSTDTQYF	TGTGCCAGCTCACCACAGATCCGGTCTAGCACAGATACGCAGTATTTT
TRBV2	-	-	TRBJ1-4	CASSKQYPEKLFF	TGTGCCAGCAGTAAACAGTATCCCGAAAAACTGTTTTTT
TRBV19	-	-	TRBJ1-6	CASSTRQESYNSPLHF	TGTGCCAGTAGTACCAGACAGGAATCCTATAATTCACCCCTCCACTTT
TRBV19	-	-	TRBJ1-3	CASSLGPGPSGNTIYF	TGTGCCAGTAGTCTGGGGCCAGGGCCGTCTGGAAACACCATATATTTT
TRBV6-2/TRBV6-3	-	-	TRBJ1-5	CASSYPGFNNQPQHF	TGTGCCAGCAGTTACCCAGGGTTCAACAATCAGCCCCAGCATTTT
TRBV11-3	-	-	TRBJ2-1	CASSLGEGGEQFF	TGTGCCAGCAGCTTAGGTGAGGGCGGTGAGCAGTTCTTC
TRBV29-1	-	-	TRBJ1-2	CSVGQNANYGYTF	TGCAGCGTTGGACAGAACGCTAACTATGGCTACACCTTC
TRBV27	-	-	TRBJ1-6	CASSLTVYNSPLHF	TGTGCCAGCAGTCTGACAGTTTATAATTCACCCCTCCACTTT
TRBV24-1	-	-	TRBJ1-2	CATSDTTNRRGYTF	TGTGCCACCAGTGATACAACTAACCGGCGGGGCTACACCTTC
TRBV18	TRBD2	-	TRBJ2-5	CASSLGTSGVQETQYF	TGTGCCAGCTCACTCGGGACTAGCGGCGTCCAAGAGACCCAGTACTTC
TRBV7-9	-	-	TRBJ2-5	CASSLVETNQETQYF	TGTGCCAGCAGCTTAGTAGAAACTAACCAAGAGACCCAGTACTTC
TRBV3-1/TRBV3-2	-	few	TRBJ2-7	CASSQGYSGSGYEQYF	TGTGCCAGCAGCCAAGGGTATTCGGGGAGCGGGTACGAGCAGTACTTC
TRBV6-6	-	-	TRBJ1-1	CASKNEVVAEAFF	TGTGCCAGCAAGAACGAGGTGGTCGCTGAAGCTTTCTTT
TRBV4-2	-	-	TRBJ2-7	CASSQDHRDLRYEQYF	TGTGCCAGCAGCCAAGATCATCGGGATCTTAGGTACGAGCAGTACTTC
TRBV2	TRBD2	-	TRBJ2-1	CASSDPAGGSEQFF	TGTGCCAGCAGTGACCCAGCGGGGGGCTCGGAGCAGTTCTTC
TRBV21-1	-	-	TRBJ1-5	CASSKWTGDSNQPQHF	TGTGCCAGCAGCAAATGGACAGGGGATAGCAATCAGCCCCAGCATTTT
TRBV11-3	-	-	TRBJ2-7	CASSWMGGTEQYF	TGTGCCAGCAGCTGGATGGGGGGAACCGAGCAGTACTTC
TRBV18	TRBD1	-	TRBJ1-5	CASSSQGKSGNQPQHF	TGTGCCAGCTCATCACAGGGGAAATCTGGCAATCAGCCCCAGCATTTT
TRBV4-1	-	once	TRBJ1-1	CASSQFDRYTEAFF	TGCGCCAGCAGCCAATTTGACAGATACACTGAAGCTTTCTTT
TRBV7-9	TRBD1	-	TRBJ1-1	CASSSWAGGTEAFF	TGTGCCAGCAGCTCCTGGGCAGGGGGCACTGAAGCTTTCTTT
TRBV10-3	-	-	TRBJ2-3	CAITGGPVGSTDTQYF	TGTGCCATCACCGGGGGGCCGGTGGGAAGCACAGATACGCAGTATTTT
TRBV7-2	TRBD2	-	TRBJ2-7	CASSFSGGGLYEQYF	TGTGCCAGCAGCTTTAGCGGGGGGGGCCTTTACGAGCAGTACTTC
TRBV27	TRBD2	-	TRBJ2-3	CASSSGGSPGVYTQYF	TGTGCCAGCAGTTCCGGGGGGTCCCCCGGGGTGTATACGCAGTATTTT
TRBV18	-	-	TRBJ1-1	CASSLKRGITEAFF	TGTGCCAGCTCACTGAAAAGGGGGATAACTGAAGCTTTCTTT
TRBV5-1	-	-	TRBJ1-6	CASSLVDWNSPLHF	TGCGCCAGCAGCTTGGTGGACTGGAATTCACCCCTCCACTTT
TRBV27	-	-	TRBJ1-6	CASSLSRGSPLHF	TGTGCCAGCAGTTTATCCCGGGGTTCACCCCTCCACTTT